The clone carrying this TCR beta chain came up many times. Its antigen is not identified. The CDR3 is 12 amino acids. V was clipped by 1 base and J by 6 bases, with 4 bases between them. Germline V gene lookup returns CDR1 LGHNT and CDR2 FRNRAP. These data belong to a study of metastatic and nonmetastatic thyroid tumors. Across the study: Blood and tumor or nodule tissue repertoires from malignant and benign thyroid patients were compared. General study results and limits: Significantly greater TCR beta diversity was reportedly found in malignant thyroid tumors than in benign nodules (in blood and tumor).

As originally analysed: Construction of a distant-metastasis classifier for papillary thyroid cancer relied on CDR3 differences across clinicopathological groups. With MiXCR, TCRdb called clones anew from the PCR reads. None of the V and J calls come from the authors' own analysis; TCRdb made them. Of about 69,000 clones listed, about 14% were seen once; the top ten hold more than 6.5%. Thyroid surgery had not been preceded by any treatment in any patient. Sequencing input: blood. The source of this sequence is a male donor with papillary thyroid cancer or a benign thyroid nodule (not recorded which). Some clones in this sample may be carry-over from other donors' samples. The gene calls are TRBV12-5 and TRBJ2-1; D call uncertain. CDR3 loop: CASGLGANEQFF. CDR3 in DNA: TGTGCTAGTGGTTTGGGGGCCAATGAGCAGTTCTTC.